A single sample is the source of the 5 T cell receptor beta chains below, sequenced in a study of PD-1 blockade in classical Hodgkin lymphoma. All patients relapsed after autologous stem cell transplantation, and brentuximab vedotin exposure varied. Method: immunoSEQ multiplex PCR; TCRdb's copy keeps in-frame clones and lacks some. The repertoire holds under 20,000 clones, with roughly 80% as singletons. The sequenced sample was peripheral blood mononuclear cells (PBMCs), obtained at baseline. The origin of the receptors is a human donor with classical Hodgkin lymphoma.

This clone was recorded once. The chain employs TRBV28 and TRBJ2-2; D is uncertain. This CDR3 has 14 amino acids. Germline V CDR1 and CDR2: MDHEN, SYDVKM. Trimming stripped 7 bases from V and 0 bases from J, with 9 bases between. CDR3 residues: CASTVATNTGELFF. The CDR3 nucleotides are TGTGCCAGCACCGTCGCAACGAACACCGGGGAGCTGTTTTTT.

The rearrangement joins TRBV10-3 to TRBJ1-1; weak D call: TRBD1 (5 bases). Trimming pared 7 bases from V and 0 bases from J, leaving 12 bases between. The CDR3 length is 14 residues. Looked up from germline, CDR1 is ENHRY and CDR2 is SYGVKD. CDR3 amino acids: CAITKTAMNTEAFF. The CDR3, as DNA: TGTGCCATCACAAAGACAGCAATGAACACTGAAGCTTTCTTT.

This clone was observed once. The chain carries TRBV14 and TRBJ1-6, with TRBD1 matching 8 bases. Germline V gene data show CDR1 as SGHDN and CDR2 as FVKESK. V gave up 0 bases and J gave up 8 bases; unmatched junction bases: 9. The CDR3 consists of 17 residues. DNA of the CDR3: TGTGCCAGCAGCCAAGAGAGGATGGGGACAGGTGATTCACCCCTCCACTTT. It is translated as CASSQERMGTGDSPLHF.

The V and J genes are TRBV7-2 and TRBJ1-1; 8 bases are shared with TRBD1. The CDR3 runs 18 residues. V lost 1 base, J lost 5 bases, and 15 bases stayed unmatched. Germline CDR1 SGHTA, CDR2 FQGNSA. The CDR3 region has the DNA TGTGCCAGCAGCTTAGGTATTCAGGGGGCGCCGTTCCGTACTGAAGCTTTCTTT. It yields the protein CASSLGIQGAPFRTEAFF.

This chain connects TRBV7-3 to TRBJ2-1, with D possibly TRBD1 on 6 matching bases. Trimming cost V 2 bases and J 5 bases, with 13 bases left between them. This CDR3 is built from 15 residues. Germline CDR1 reads SGHTA; CDR2 reads FQGTGA. In nucleotides, the CDR3 is TGTGCCAGCAGCTTACTAGGGGGAGAGAACAATGAGCAGTTCTTC. Translation gives CASSLLGGENNEQFF.